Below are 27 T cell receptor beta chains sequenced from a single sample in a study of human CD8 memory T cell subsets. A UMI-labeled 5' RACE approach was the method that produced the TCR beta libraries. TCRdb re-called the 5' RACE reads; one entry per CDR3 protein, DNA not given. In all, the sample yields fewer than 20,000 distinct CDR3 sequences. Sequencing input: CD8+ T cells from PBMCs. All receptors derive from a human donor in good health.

This chain's CDR3 is CASSRGTGKQPQHF. The chain employs TRBV5-5 and TRBJ1-5; TCRdb's assignment of TRBD1 cannot be checked, as there is no DNA. The CDR3 totals 14 residues. Germline assignment: CDR1 SGHKS and CDR2 YYEKEE (reference sequence).

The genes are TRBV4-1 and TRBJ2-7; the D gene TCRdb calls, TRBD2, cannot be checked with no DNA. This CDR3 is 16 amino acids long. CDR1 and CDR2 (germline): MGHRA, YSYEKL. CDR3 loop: CASSPTRTSGSYEQYF.

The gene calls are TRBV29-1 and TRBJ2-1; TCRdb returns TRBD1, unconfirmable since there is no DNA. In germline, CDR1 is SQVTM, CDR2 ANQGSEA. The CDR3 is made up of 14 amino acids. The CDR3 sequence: CSVEEGTGDDEQFF.

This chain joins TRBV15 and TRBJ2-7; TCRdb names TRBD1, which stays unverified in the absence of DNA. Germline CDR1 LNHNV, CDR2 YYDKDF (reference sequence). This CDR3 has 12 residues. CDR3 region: CATGLGPYEQYF. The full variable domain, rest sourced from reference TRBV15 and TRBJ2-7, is DAMVIQNPRYQVTQFGKPVTLSCSQTLNHNVMYWYQQKSSQAPKLLFHYYDKDFNNEADTPDNFQSRRPNTSFCFLDIRSPGLGDTAMYLCATGLGPYEQYFGPGTRLTVT.

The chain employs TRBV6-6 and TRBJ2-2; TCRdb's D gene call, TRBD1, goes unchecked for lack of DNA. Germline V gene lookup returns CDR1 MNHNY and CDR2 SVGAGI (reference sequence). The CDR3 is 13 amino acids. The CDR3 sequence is CASGEQGTGELFF.

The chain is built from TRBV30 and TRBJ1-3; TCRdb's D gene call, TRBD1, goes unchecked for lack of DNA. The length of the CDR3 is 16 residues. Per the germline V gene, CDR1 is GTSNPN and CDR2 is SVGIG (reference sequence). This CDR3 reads CAWSFGQGAFGNTIYF. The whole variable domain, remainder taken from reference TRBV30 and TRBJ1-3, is SQTIHQWPATLVQPVGSPLSLECTVEGTSNPNLYWYRQAAGRGLQLLFYSVGIGQISSEVPQNLSASRPQDRQFILSSKKLLLSDSGFYLCAWSFGQGAFGNTIYFGEGSWLTVV.

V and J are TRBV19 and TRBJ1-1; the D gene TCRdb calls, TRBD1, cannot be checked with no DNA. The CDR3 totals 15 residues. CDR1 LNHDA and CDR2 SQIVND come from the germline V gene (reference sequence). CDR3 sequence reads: CASSSRTGIDTEAFF.

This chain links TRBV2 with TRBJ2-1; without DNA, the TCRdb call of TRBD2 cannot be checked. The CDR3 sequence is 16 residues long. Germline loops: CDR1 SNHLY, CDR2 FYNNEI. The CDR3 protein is CATSGTSGSLTNEQFF.

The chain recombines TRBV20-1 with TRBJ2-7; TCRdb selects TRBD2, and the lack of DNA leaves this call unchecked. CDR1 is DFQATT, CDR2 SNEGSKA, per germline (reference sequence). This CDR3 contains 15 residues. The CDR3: CSARDLGTASYEQYF.

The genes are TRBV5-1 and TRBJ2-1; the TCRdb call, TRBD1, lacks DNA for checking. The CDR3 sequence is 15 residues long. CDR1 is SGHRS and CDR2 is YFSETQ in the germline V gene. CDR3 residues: CASSSYGTGYNEQFF. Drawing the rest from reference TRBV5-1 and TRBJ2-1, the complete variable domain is KAGVTQTPRYLIKTRGQQVTLSCSPISGHRSVSWYQQTPGQGLQFLFEYFSETQRNKGNFPGRFSGRQFSNSRSEMNVSTLELGDSALYLCASSSYGTGYNEQFFGPGTRLTVL.

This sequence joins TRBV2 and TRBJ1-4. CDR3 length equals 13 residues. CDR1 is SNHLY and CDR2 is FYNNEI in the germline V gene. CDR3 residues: CASGINLNEKLFF.

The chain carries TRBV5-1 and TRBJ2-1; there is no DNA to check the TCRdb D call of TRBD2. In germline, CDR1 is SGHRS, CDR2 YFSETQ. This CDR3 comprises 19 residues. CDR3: CASSPSGLAGELFYNEQFF.

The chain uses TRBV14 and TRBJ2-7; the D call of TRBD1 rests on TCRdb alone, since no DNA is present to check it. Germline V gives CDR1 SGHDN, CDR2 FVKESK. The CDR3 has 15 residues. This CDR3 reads CASSQQGAPTYEQYF.

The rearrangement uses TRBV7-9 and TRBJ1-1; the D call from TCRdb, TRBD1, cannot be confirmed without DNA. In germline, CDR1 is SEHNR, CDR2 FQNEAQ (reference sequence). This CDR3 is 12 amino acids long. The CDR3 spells CASSLPGDEAFF.

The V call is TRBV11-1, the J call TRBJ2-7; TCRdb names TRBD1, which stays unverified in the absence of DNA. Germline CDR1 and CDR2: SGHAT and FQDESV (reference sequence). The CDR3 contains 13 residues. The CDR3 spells CASSPPGYNEQYF.

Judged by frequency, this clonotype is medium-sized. The CDR3 region is CASQGLNSPLHF. V gene TRBV6-6 combines with J gene TRBJ1-6; TCRdb proposes TRBD1, but this gene call is untestable without DNA. Per germline, CDR1 MNHNY and CDR2 SVGAGI (reference sequence). This CDR3 region has 12 residues.

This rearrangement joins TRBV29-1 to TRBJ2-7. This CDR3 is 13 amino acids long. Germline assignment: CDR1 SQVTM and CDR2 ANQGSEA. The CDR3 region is CSVETFREDEQYF.

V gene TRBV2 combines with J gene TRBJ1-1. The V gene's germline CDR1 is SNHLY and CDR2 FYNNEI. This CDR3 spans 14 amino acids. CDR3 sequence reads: CASSEAPSWTEAFF.

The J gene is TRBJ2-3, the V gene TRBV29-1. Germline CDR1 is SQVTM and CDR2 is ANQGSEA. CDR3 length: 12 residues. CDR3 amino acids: CSVESVTDTQYF.

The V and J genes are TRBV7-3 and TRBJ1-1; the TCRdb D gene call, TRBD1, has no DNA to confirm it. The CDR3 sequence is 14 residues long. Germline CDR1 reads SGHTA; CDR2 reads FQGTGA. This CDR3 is CASSTGGLNTEAFF.

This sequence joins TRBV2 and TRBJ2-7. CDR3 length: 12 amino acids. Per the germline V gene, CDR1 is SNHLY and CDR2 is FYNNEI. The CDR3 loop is CASFDRVYEQYF.

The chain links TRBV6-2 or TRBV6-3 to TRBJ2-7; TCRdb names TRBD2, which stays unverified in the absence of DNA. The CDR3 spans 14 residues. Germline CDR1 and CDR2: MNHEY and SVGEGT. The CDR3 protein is CATTPGLALYEQYF.

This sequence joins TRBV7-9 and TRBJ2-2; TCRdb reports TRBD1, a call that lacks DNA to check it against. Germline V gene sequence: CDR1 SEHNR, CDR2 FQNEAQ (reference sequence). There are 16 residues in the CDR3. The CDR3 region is CASSRTGTGNTGELFF.

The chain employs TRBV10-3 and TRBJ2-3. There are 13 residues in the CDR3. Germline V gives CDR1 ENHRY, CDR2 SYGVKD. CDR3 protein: CAIRATDTDTQYF.

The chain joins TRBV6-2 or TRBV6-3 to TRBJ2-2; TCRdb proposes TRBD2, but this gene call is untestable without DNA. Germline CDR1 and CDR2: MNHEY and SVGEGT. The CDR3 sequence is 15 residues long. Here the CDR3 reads CASGLAGALHGELFF.

The CDR3 spells CASSPGQRNTEAFF. This chain uses TRBV4-3 with TRBJ1-1; absent DNA, TCRdb's TRBD1 call cannot be checked. CDR3 length equals 14 residues. Germline assignment: CDR1 LGHNA and CDR2 YSLEER.

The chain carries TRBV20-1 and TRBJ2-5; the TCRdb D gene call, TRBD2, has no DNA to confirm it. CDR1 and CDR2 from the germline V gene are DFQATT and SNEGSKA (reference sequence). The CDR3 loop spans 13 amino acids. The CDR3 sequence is CSAKLASQETQYF.